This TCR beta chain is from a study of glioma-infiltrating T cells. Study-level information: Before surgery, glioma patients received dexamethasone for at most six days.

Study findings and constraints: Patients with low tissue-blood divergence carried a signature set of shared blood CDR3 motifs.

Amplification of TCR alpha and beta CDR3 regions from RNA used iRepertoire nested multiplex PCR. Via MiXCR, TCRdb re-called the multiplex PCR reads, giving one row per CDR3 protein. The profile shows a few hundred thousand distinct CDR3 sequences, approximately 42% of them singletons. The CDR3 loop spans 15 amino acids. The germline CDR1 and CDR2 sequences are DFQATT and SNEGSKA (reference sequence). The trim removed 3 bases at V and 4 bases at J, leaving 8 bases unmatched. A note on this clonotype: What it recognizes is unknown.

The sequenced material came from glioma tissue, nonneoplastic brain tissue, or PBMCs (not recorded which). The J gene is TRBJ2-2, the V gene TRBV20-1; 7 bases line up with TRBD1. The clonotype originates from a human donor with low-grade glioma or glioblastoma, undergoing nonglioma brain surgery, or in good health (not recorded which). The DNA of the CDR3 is TGCAGTGCTAGTCGGGGACAGACGAGCACCGGGGAGCTGTTTTTT. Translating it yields CSASRGQTSTGELFF.